Listed below are T cell receptor beta chains from one sample, sequenced in a study of blood T cell repertoires in COVID-19. The assay was immunoSEQ multiplex PCR, and TCRdb's table has in-frame clones only and misses some. The sample lists 100,000 to 150,000 clones, 84% occurring once. The sequencing input was peripheral blood. The receptors were gathered from an elderly woman with acute or convalescent COVID-19. The CDR3 runs from the conserved cysteine through the conserved F or W. Fields, in order: clone size, V gene, D gene, J gene, CDR3 protein, CDR3 DNA. The D gene is left open where the match is weak. Where a row states a size, it is once, few, many or the class of an expanded clone; other rows omit it.

>.|TRBV2|TRBD2|TRBJ2-7
CASRGLAGGGSEQYF
TGTGCCAGCAGGGGACTAGCGGGAGGGGGATCCGAGCAGTACTTC
>.|TRBV7-2|.|TRBJ2-3
CASSLFGLDTQYF
TGTGCCAGCAGCTTATTCGGACTAGATACGCAGTATTTT
>.|TRBV2|TRBD2|TRBJ2-2
CASRPTSGSAGELFF
TGTGCCAGCAGACCGACTAGCGGGAGTGCCGGGGAGCTGTTTTTT
>.|TRBV5-4|.|TRBJ2-5
CASSFFRETQYF
TGTGCCAGCAGCTTTTTCCGAGAGACCCAGTACTTC
>.|TRBV5-1|TRBD2|TRBJ2-1
CASSLLAGGRAHEQFF
TGCGCCAGCAGCTTATTAGCTGGTGGGAGGGCCCATGAGCAGTTCTTC
>.|TRBV7-6|TRBD1|TRBJ2-7
CASSPRGAGTGSSYEQYF
TGTGCCAGCAGCCCGCGAGGGGCCGGGACAGGTAGCTCCTACGAGCAGTACTTC
>.|TRBV4-3|TRBD1|TRBJ2-7
CASSQDGQGRYEQYF
TGCGCCAGCAGCCAAGATGGACAGGGGCGTTACGAGCAGTACTTC
>once|TRBV3-1/TRBV3-2|TRBD1|TRBJ1-5
CASSQGQGEENSNQPQHF
TGTGCCAGCAGCCAGGGACAGGGGGAGGAGAATAGCAATCAGCCCCAGCATTTT
>once|TRBV29-1|.|TRBJ2-1
CSATGTAAHEQFF
TGCAGCGCAACCGGGACTGCCGCGCATGAGCAGTTCTTC
>.|TRBV7-2|.|TRBJ1-2
CASSLPRPGYGYTF
TGTGCCAGCAGCTTACCCCGACCGGGCTATGGCTACACCTTC
>.|TRBV11-2|.|TRBJ2-3
CASSSPPHTDTQYF
TGTGCCAGCAGCTCCCCCCCCCACACAGATACGCAGTATTTT
>.|TRBV27|.|TRBJ1-1
CASSLSQFNPQGAEAFF
TGTGCCAGCAGTTTATCCCAATTTAACCCGCAGGGTGCTGAAGCTTTCTTT
>.|TRBV20-1|.|TRBJ1-4
CSASLTRGEKLFF
TGCAGTGCTAGTTTAACACGAGGTGAAAAACTGTTTTTT
>.|TRBV19|.|TRBJ1-5
CASSIGSRGQPQHF
TGTGCCAGTAGTATAGGCAGTCGGGGACAGCCCCAGCATTTT
>.|TRBV3-1/TRBV3-2|TRBD1|TRBJ1-1
CASSQDPGGGSGTEAFF
TGTGCCAGCAGCCAAGATCCAGGGGGCGGGTCGGGGACTGAAGCTTTCTTT
>.|TRBV19|.|TRBJ1-1
CASRRARGRRTEAFF
TGTGCCAGTAGGCGGGCCAGGGGAAGACGAACTGAAGCTTTCTTT
>.|TRBV6-6|TRBD1|TRBJ1-2
CASSYAGTGDGYTF
TGTGCCAGCAGTTACGCCGGGACAGGGGATGGCTACACCTTC
>.|TRBV19|TRBD1|TRBJ2-7
CASLGTGVAYEQYF
TGTGCCAGCCTCGGGACAGGGGTAGCCTACGAGCAGTACTTC
>.|TRBV18|.|TRBJ1-4
CASSPPTVGEKLFF
TGTGCCAGCTCCCCCCCGACAGTGGGCGAAAAACTGTTTTTT
>.|TRBV5-6|.|TRBJ1-6
CASSLPRADSPLHF
TGTGCCAGCAGCTTGCCCAGGGCCGACTCACCCCTCCACTTT
>once|TRBV13|.|TRBJ2-2
CASGGQNTGELFF
TGTGCCAGCGGGGGACAAAACACCGGGGAGCTGTTTTTT
>few|TRBV24-1|.|TRBJ2-1
CATSDSGVSYNEQFF
TGTGCCACCAGTGATTCCGGGGTTTCCTACAATGAGCAGTTCTTC
>.|TRBV30|TRBD2|TRBJ2-1
CAWSPSGSSGEQFF
TGTGCCTGGAGTCCTAGCGGGAGTTCCGGTGAGCAGTTCTTC
>.|TRBV10-3|.|TRBJ1-5
CAISGDNSNQPQHF
TGTGCCATCAGCGGTGACAATAGCAATCAGCCCCAGCATTTT
>.|TRBV30|TRBD1|TRBJ2-2
CAWSRDRVIGELFF
TGTGCCTGGAGCCGGGACAGGGTTATCGGGGAGCTGTTTTTT
>.|TRBV6-1|TRBD1|TRBJ2-7
CASSERRGGPKIYEQYF
TGTGCCAGCAGTGAAAGGCGAGGGGGCCCTAAAATCTACGAGCAGTACTTC
>.|TRBV5-1|TRBD2|TRBJ2-1
CASSLSLAGSFYNEQFF
TGCGCCAGCAGCTTGTCGCTAGCGGGCAGTTTCTACAATGAGCAGTTCTTC
>.|TRBV5-4|.|TRBJ1-2
CASTERGSGGYTF
TGTGCCAGCACGGAGAGGGGTAGCGGTGGCTACACCTTC
>.|TRBV7-2|.|TRBJ1-4
CASSLEGDRTTEKLFF
TGTGCCAGCAGCTTAGAAGGGGATCGCACTACTGAAAAACTGTTTTTT
>once|TRBV5-8|TRBD1|TRBJ2-7
CASRAVQWDRYYEQYF
TGTGCCAGCAGGGCGGTCCAGTGGGACAGATACTACGAGCAGTACTTC
>.|TRBV9|TRBD2|TRBJ2-3
CASSVSSGRMGTDTQYF
TGTGCCAGCAGCGTCTCTAGCGGTCGGATGGGGACAGATACGCAGTATTTT
>.|TRBV18|TRBD2|TRBJ2-1
CASSPRLAGISDNEQFF
TGTGCCAGCTCACCCCGGCTAGCGGGGATCTCCGACAATGAGCAGTTCTTC
>.|TRBV9|TRBD1|TRBJ2-1
CASSVVGTGVGPYNEQFF
TGTGCCAGCAGCGTAGTGGGGACAGGGGTCGGTCCCTACAATGAGCAGTTCTTC
>.|TRBV6-5|TRBD1|TRBJ1-2
CATLGQGANYGYTF
TGTGCCACCCTGGGACAGGGGGCCAACTATGGCTACACCTTC
>.|TRBV9|.|TRBJ1-4
CASSLGGVREKLFF
TGTGCCAGCAGCCTAGGGGGGGTGCGTGAAAAACTGTTTTTT
>.|TRBV4-1|TRBD2|TRBJ2-3
CASSRQAGGRTDTQYF
TGCGCCAGCAGCCGACAAGCGGGAGGTAGGACAGATACGCAGTATTTT
>.|TRBV18|.|TRBJ2-7
CASSPQPGYEQYF
TGTGCCAGCTCACCACAGCCAGGGTACGAGCAGTACTTC
>.|TRBV5-5|TRBD1|TRBJ1-3
CASSLEWWDRSGNTIYF
TGTGCCAGCAGCTTGGAGTGGTGGGACAGGTCTGGAAACACCATATATTTT
>many|TRBV19|TRBD1|TRBJ2-7
CASSLGPLDRGAYEQYF
TGTGCCAGTAGTTTGGGGCCCCTCGACAGGGGGGCCTACGAGCAGTACTTC
>.|TRBV5-6|.|TRBJ1-1
CASSLRPTGRTEAFF
TGTGCCAGCAGCTTGCGCCCGACGGGTCGAACTGAAGCTTTCTTT
>once|TRBV7-8|.|TRBJ2-4
CASSQGPAVAKNIQYF
TGTGCCAGCAGCCAAGGGCCAGCGGTAGCCAAAAACATTCAGTACTTC
>.|TRBV5-4|.|TRBJ2-1
CASSLGPPADEQFF
TGTGCCAGCAGCTTGGGTCCACCAGCGGATGAGCAGTTCTTC
>once|TRBV6-5|TRBD1|TRBJ2-3
CASRRTGSDTQYF
TGTGCCAGCCGGCGGACAGGGTCAGATACGCAGTATTTT
>.|TRBV18|TRBD1|TRBJ1-1
CASSLSGDRDTEAFF
TGTGCCAGCTCCCTATCGGGGGACAGGGACACTGAAGCTTTCTTT
>few|TRBV7-9|.|TRBJ2-7
CASSPVGSSYEQYF
TGTGCCAGCAGCCCCGTAGGGAGCTCCTACGAGCAGTACTTC
>.|TRBV3-1/TRBV3-2|.|TRBJ2-2
CASSLPRGGVGGELFF
TGTGCCAGCAGCCTACCGAGGGGGGGCGTCGGCGGGGAGCTGTTTTTT
>.|TRBV6-6|TRBD1|TRBJ1-1
CASRVTGLNTEAFF
TGTGCCAGCAGGGTGACAGGGCTGAACACTGAAGCTTTCTTT
>.|TRBV4-1|TRBD2|TRBJ2-7
CASSQPGTSGYEQYF
TGCGCCAGCAGCCAACCCGGGACTAGCGGGTACGAGCAGTACTTC